There are a few counts of the clone carrying this T cell receptor beta chain. The antigen is undetermined. Germline V gene data show CDR1 as LGHDT and CDR2 as YNNKEL (reference sequence). V dropped 1 base and J dropped 6 bases, with 18 bases sitting between them. The CDR3 contains 17 residues. Template material for amplifying TCR beta CDR3 regions consisted of RNA transcripts. HTBI primers were used for first-round RT-PCR of the TCR CDR3. TCRdb ran MiXCR on the multiplex PCR reads and lists one entry per CDR3 protein. The top ten clones hold roughly 35% of a sample with some 320,000 distinct CDR3 sequences, roughly 15% of them seen once. This record belongs to a study of T cells in Graves' hyperthyroidism and ophthalmopathy. Study-wide points: Blood also contained most expanded thyroid clonotypes above 0.001.

Input material: blood. V usage is TRBV3-1 and J usage is TRBJ2-2; TRBD2 might be the D (5 bases). The receptor was isolated from a woman in her forties with Graves' ophthalmopathy. The CDR3 nucleotides are TGTGCCAGCAGCCAAGCGTTTGGCAGCGGAAGGTCCGGGGAGCTGTTTTTT. Protein: CASSQAFGSGRSGELFF.